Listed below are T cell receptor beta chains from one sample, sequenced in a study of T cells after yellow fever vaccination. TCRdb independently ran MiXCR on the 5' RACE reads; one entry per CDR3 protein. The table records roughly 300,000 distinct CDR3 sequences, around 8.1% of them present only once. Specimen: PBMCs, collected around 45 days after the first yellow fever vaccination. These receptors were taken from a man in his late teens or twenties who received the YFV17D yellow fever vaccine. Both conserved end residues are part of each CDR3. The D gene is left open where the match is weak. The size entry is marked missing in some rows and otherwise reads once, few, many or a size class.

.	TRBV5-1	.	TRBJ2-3	TGCGCCAGCAGCCCGGACTCCATCACAGATACGCAGTATTTT	CASSPDSITDTQYF
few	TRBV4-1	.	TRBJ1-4	TGCGCCAGCAGCCAAGTTTACCCAACTAATGAAAAACTGTTTTTT	CASSQVYPTNEKLFF
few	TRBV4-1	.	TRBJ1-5	TGCGCCAGCAGCCAAGATTCTGGGGGCGGTCAGCCCCAGCATTTT	CASSQDSGGGQPQHF
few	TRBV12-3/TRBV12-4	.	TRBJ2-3	TGTGCCAGCAGTTATGCGGGACGTGAAGATACGCAGTATTTT	CASSYAGREDTQYF
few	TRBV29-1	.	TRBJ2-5	TGCAGCGTTGATACAGCGGAAGAGACCCAGTACTTC	CSVDTAEETQYF
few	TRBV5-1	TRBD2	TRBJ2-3	TGCGCCAGCAGCCCCCGGGGGGGCACTAGCACAGATACGCAGTATTTT	CASSPRGGTSTDTQYF
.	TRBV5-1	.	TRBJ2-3	TGCGCCAGCGCGCGGGAAGTAAGCACAGATACGCAGTATTTT	CASAREVSTDTQYF
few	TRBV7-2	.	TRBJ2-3	TGTGCCAGCAGATTACTAGCCGCAGATACGCAGTATTTT	CASRLLAADTQYF
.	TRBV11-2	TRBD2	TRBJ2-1	TGTGCCAGCAGCTTAGGACCTGACGGGGGGGCTTCTAATGAGCAGTTCTTC	CASSLGPDGGASNEQFF
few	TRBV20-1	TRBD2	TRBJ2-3	TGCAGTGCAGGGACTAGCGGGGGCCCCCCCACAGATACGCAGTATTTT	CSAGTSGGPPTDTQYF
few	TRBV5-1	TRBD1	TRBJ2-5	TGCGCCAGCAGCTTTTTGGTGGGGACAGAATTTTGGGCGAAAGAGACCCAGTACTTC	CASSFLVGTEFWAKETQYF
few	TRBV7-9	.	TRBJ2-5	TGTGCCAGCAGCTCCTCCACAGCGCAAGAGACCCAGTACTTC	CASSSSTAQETQYF
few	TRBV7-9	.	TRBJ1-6	TGTGCCAGCAGCTTAGGAGACTCCTATAATTCACCCCTCCACTTT	CASSLGDSYNSPLHF
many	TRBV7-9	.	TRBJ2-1	TGTGCCAGCAGCCCGACGGGGGGCCTCTCCTACAATGAGCAGTTCTTC	CASSPTGGLSYNEQFF
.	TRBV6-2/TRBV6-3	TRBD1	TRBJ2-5	TGTGCCAGCAGTTACCGGGACAGCTACCAAGATACCCAGTACTTC	CASSYRDSYQDTQYF
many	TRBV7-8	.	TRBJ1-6	TGTGCCAGCAGCTTAGTTAAGGGGCGCTTAACCAATTCACCCCTCCACTTT	CASSLVKGRLTNSPLHF
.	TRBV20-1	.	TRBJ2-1	TGCAGTGCTAGAGATCATTCCCAGATACAGAGCTCCTACAATGAGCAGTTCTTC	CSARDHSQIQSSYNEQFF
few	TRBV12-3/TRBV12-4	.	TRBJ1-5	TGTGCCAGCAGTTTGGCGATCATTGGGCCCCAGCATTTT	CASSLAIIGPQHF
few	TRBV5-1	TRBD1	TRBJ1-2	TGCGCCAGCAGCTTGACGACCAATGGACAGGGGGTTAATGGCTACACCTTC	CASSLTTNGQGVNGYTF
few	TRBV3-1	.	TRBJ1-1	TGTGCCAGCACCCACCGGGTTAACACTGAAGCTTTCTTT	CASTHRVNTEAFF
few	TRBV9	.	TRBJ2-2	TGTGCCAGCAGCGCCCGGGGGACGGTTGGTGGCGAGCTGTTTTTT	CASSARGTVGGELFF
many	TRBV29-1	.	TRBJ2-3	TGCAGCGTCGCCCTCTCTGTGGACGGAGATACGCAGTATTTT	CSVALSVDGDTQYF